Listed below are T cell receptor beta chains from one sample, sequenced in a study of blood T cell repertoires in COVID-19. Sequencing was performed with immunoSEQ multiplex PCR; in TCRdb, only in-frame clones are kept and a portion is missing. The data hold about 39,000 clones, with around 85% observed a single time. The sample was peripheral blood. These receptors were obtained from a man aged 55 to 69 with acute or convalescent COVID-19. The CDR3 runs from the conserved cysteine through the conserved F or W. Fields, in order: D gene, V gene, CDR3 length, J gene, clone size, CDR3 protein, CDR3 DNA. A D gene is named only where the DNA matches it firmly. Rows may omit the clone size; those that give it use once, few, many or a size class.

>-|TRBV11-3|13|TRBJ2-5|-
CASSPGALETQYF
TGTGCCAGCAGCCCAGGCGCCCTAGAGACCCAGTACTTC
>-|TRBV19|14|TRBJ2-2|-
CASQGPSNTGELFF
TGTGCCAGTCAGGGGCCCTCGAACACCGGGGAGCTGTTTTTT
>TRBD1|TRBV2|14|TRBJ1-4|-
CASAGTEDREKLFF
TGTGCCAGCGCCGGGACAGAAGATAGAGAAAAACTGTTTTTT
>-|TRBV7-9|16|TRBJ2-3|few
CASSSPGRRGTDTQYF
TGTGCCAGCAGCTCCCCTGGGCGGAGGGGCACAGATACGCAGTATTTT
>-|TRBV3-1/TRBV3-2|15|TRBJ1-1|-
CASSQALQGTTEAFF
TGTGCCAGCAGCCAAGCATTGCAGGGGACCACTGAAGCTTTCTTT
>-|TRBV19|14|TRBJ1-1|-
CASSRGQMNTEAFF
TGTGCCAGTAGTCGCGGACAGATGAACACTGAAGCTTTCTTT
>-|TRBV30|12|TRBJ1-1|-
CAWKGVGTEAFF
TGTGCCTGGAAAGGGGTTGGCACTGAAGCTTTCTTT
>-|TRBV29-1|12|TRBJ2-5|once
CSVAHGQETQYF
TGCAGCGTTGCCCACGGGCAAGAGACCCAGTACTTC
>-|TRBV11-2|14|TRBJ2-5|-
CASSHTTSGATQYF
TGTGCCAGCAGCCATACGACTAGTGGAGCGACCCAGTACTTC
>-|TRBV4-3|12|TRBJ1-1|-
CASSPPEGQAFF
TGCGCCAGCAGCCCACCCGAGGGCCAAGCTTTCTTT
>-|TRBV21-1|12|TRBJ2-1|-
CASSKIKAGEFF
TGTGCCAGCAGCAAAATTAAGGCGGGGGAGTTCTTC
>-|TRBV4-2|17|TRBJ1-3|-
CASSQDSRSYSGNTIYF
TGTGCCAGCAGCCAAGATAGCCGTTCCTACTCTGGAAACACCATATATTTT
>-|TRBV7-2|15|TRBJ2-3|-
CASSTLGIGTDTQYF
TGTGCCAGCAGCACCTTGGGCATCGGCACAGATACGCAGTATTTT
>TRBD1|TRBV11-2|15|TRBJ2-2|-
CASSLDRGITGELFF
TGTGCCAGCAGCTTGGACAGGGGTATCACCGGGGAGCTGTTTTTT
>-|TRBV5-1|14|TRBJ2-5|once
CASSLDTGEETQYF
TGCGCCAGCAGCTTGGATACAGGTGAAGAGACCCAGTACTTC
>TRBD1|TRBV7-2|16|TRBJ2-2|-
CASSTGQGWGTGELFF
TGTGCCAGCAGCACCGGACAGGGTTGGGGCACCGGGGAGCTGTTTTTT
>-|TRBV6-5|14|TRBJ1-5|-
CASSYSRPPEPQHF
TGTGCCAGCAGTTACTCGAGGCCCCCGGAGCCCCAGCATTTT
>TRBD2|TRBV12-5|13|TRBJ2-7|-
CASGLTSGAEQYF
TGTGCTAGTGGTTTGACTAGCGGGGCCGAGCAGTACTTC
>TRBD2|TRBV7-9|16|TRBJ2-5|-
CASSYRTSGRRETQYF
TGTGCCAGCAGCTACCGGACTAGCGGGAGACGAGAGACCCAGTACTTC
>-|TRBV6-5|12|TRBJ1-2|once
CASSRKGGGYTF
TGTGCCAGCAGCCGAAAAGGAGGGGGCTACACCTTC
>TRBD1|TRBV25-1|16|TRBJ2-2|-
CASSNPGTGATGELFF
TGTGCCAGCAGTAACCCTGGGACAGGGGCCACCGGGGAGCTGTTTTTT
>TRBD1|TRBV5-4|13|TRBJ1-1|-
CASSRQGNTEAFF
TGTGCCAGCAGCCGACAGGGGAACACTGAAGCTTTCTTT
>-|TRBV29-1|13|TRBJ1-1|-
CSGTQGLGTEAFF
TGCAGCGGGACTCAGGGGTTGGGCACTGAAGCTTTCTTT
>-|TRBV7-2|17|TRBJ2-7|-
CASSLRGGGAGVDEQYF
TGTGCCAGCAGCTTAAGGGGAGGGGGGGCAGGTGTCGACGAGCAGTACTTC